This T cell receptor (beta chain) was captured in a study of T-cell memory formation after mild COVID-19. Study details: Each donor largely had its own TCR clusters.

Using constant-segment primers, 5'RACE produced TCR alpha and TCR beta cDNA libraries carrying sample barcodes and UMIs. TCRdb redid the calling of the 5' RACE reads with MiXCR, one entry per CDR3 protein. The repertoire includes under 450,000 distinct CDR3 sequences, around 15% of them detected once, and under 25% sits in the top ten. Notes on the study in general: CD4+ contracting clones were found mainly in CM and EM, and CD8+ ones in EMRA. Clones that contracted from day 15 to 85 had balanced CD4/CD8; later expanders were CD4+ biased.

A few counts support this clonotype. Its target is unknown. An end of the junction does not agree with germline; a read error may underlie this. Germline CDR1 SEHNR, CDR2 FQNEAQ (reference sequence). This CDR3 contains 14 residues. The specimen sequenced was PBMCs or a T cell subset sorted from them (not recorded which). The clonotype originates from a man between 18 and 35 years old who had mild COVID-19 (a few samples of this study predate the infection). Cell type and time point are not known. The rearrangement uses TRBV7-9 and TRBJ2-3; D may be TRBD1 (6 bases). The CDR3 DNA sequence: TGTGCCAGCAGCTCAACACGGACAGCCTCTTACGTGGATTTT. This codes for CASSSTRTASYVDF.